This T cell receptor (beta chain) appears in the sequencing data of a study of graft-versus-host responses after intestinal transplantation. Overall study context: The whole recipient group had anti-thymocyte globulin induction followed by tacrolimus and steroids for around 3 years. Study-level findings and limits: GvH clones surfaced in recipient marrow, some emerging earlier in ileum or blood. An association linked early post-transplant HvG declines with peak circulating GvH clone levels.

Sequencing used immunoSEQ multiplex PCR; TCRdb keeps in-frame clones, though not all of them. The data contain 30,000 to 45,000 clones, over 90% of them seen just once; the ten biggest clones take up roughly 23%. Worth noting for this clone: Its antigen is still unknown.

This CDR3 comprises 15 residues. The input for sequencing was unstimulated CD8+ T cells sorted from spleen or lymph node cells, taken before transplant. The clonotype originates from a human donor who was the organ donor for an intestinal transplant. V is TRBV21-1 and J is TRBJ1-2. TRBV21-1 is deemed a pseudogene. DNA for the CDR3: TGTGCCAGCAGCAAAGAAGAGGGGCTCAGCTATGGCTACACCTTC. Translating it yields CASSKEEGLSYGYTF.